This T cell receptor beta chain is from a study of blood T cell repertoires in COVID-19. In the study overall: Both acute and convalescent COVID-19 samples were obtained from the United States, Italy and Spain. Sources were T cells, B-cell-depleted T cells, or PBMCs; the material itself was cDNA or gDNA.

In the original workflow: Reference gene primer amplification in the assay estimated nucleated cell counts. Using immunoSEQ multiplex PCR, the repertoire was profiled, and TCRdb retains in-frame clones only, with some absent. Clonal size and the V and J genes are those of that table, whereas D and trimming came from the DNA. Of 250,000 or so clones in the sample, approximately 90% were seen once. The V gene end was trimmed by 2 bases and the J gene end by 6 bases; junction bases not matched to a gene: 4. CDR1 is MNHEY and CDR2 is SVGAGI in the germline V gene. The CDR3 is 13 amino acids. This clone was picked up one time.

Sequenced input: peripheral blood. The chain employs TRBV6-5 and TRBJ2-7; 7 bases fit TRBD1. This TCR came from a woman in her forties who had recovered from COVID-19. CDR3 protein: CASSYTDRAEQYF. The CDR3 DNA follows: TGTGCCAGCAGTTACACCGACAGGGCCGAGCAGTACTTC.